The clone carrying this T cell receptor beta chain was counted only a few times. The data originate from a study of response to subunit inactivated influenza vaccine. Trimming took 4 bases from V and 12 from J; bases not matched to a gene: 13. Germline lookup yields CDR1 MNHEY and CDR2 SMNVEV (reference sequence). The CDR3 runs 16 residues. MiXCR was run by TCRdb on the RT-PCR reads, yielding one entry per CDR3 protein. The sample comprises a few hundred thousand distinct CDR3 sequences, 11% of which are singletons, and 9.5% to 12% rests with the top ten. These data are also associated with another study on T cells expressing NK-cell markers. According to that study: Researchers built TCR beta cDNA using 5'RACE template switching with UMIs. Sorted CD3+CD56+NKG2C+, CD3+CD56+NKG2C- and CD3+CD56-NKG2C+ T cells provided the TCR beta repertoires. In a group of 5 to 7 donors, dominant NKG2C+ clonotypes represented 1.0-7.0% of CD8+ T cells.

V gene TRBV27 combines with J gene TRBJ2-6; 9 bases map to TRBD1. The sequenced sample was PBMCs from blood, obtained on the day of vaccination. This clonotype was sampled from a man aged 50 to 60 who received an inactivated influenza vaccine. The CDR3 DNA sequence: TGTGCCAGCAGTTCCTCCTCGTGGACAGGGGCTGGCGTCCTGACTTTC. Its protein product is CASSSSSWTGAGVLTF.